This is a list of T cell receptor beta chains from one sample in a study of technical replicates of blood from several donors. Sequencing used immunoSEQ multiplex PCR; TCRdb keeps in-frame clones, though not all of them. The table lists about 80,000 clones, 95% to 98% of them singletons, with less than 0.2% in the top ten. The source material was T cells isolated from PBMCs. The receptors come from a human donor in good health. Each CDR3 is given with its conserved first and last residue. Each record gives: V gene, J gene, clone size, D gene, CDR3 DNA, CDR3 protein. A D gene is named only where the DNA matches it firmly. Size is stated for part of the rows, as once, few or many counts, or as a class when the clone is expanded.

TRBV29-1	TRBJ1-2	-	TRBD1	TGCAGCGTTGCCGACAGGGTTTATGGCTACACCTTC	CSVADRVYGYTF
TRBV11-2	TRBJ2-3	once	-	TGTGCCAGCAGCTTTACTGGTTTAGATACGCAGTATTTT	CASSFTGLDTQYF
TRBV6-1	TRBJ1-5	-	-	TGTGCCAGCAGTGAAAACATCGTCCAGCCCCAGCATTTT	CASSENIVQPQHF
TRBV28	TRBJ2-5	-	TRBD2	TGTGCCAGCAGCTTCAGAGGGACTAGCGCCCAAGAGACCCAGTACTTC	CASSFRGTSAQETQYF
TRBV5-5	TRBJ2-5	-	-	TGTGCCAGCGCTGCCCCGGGGGTAAAAGAGACCCAGTACTTC	CASAAPGVKETQYF
TRBV5-4	TRBJ1-1	-	-	TGTGCCAGCAGGGGCGGTGGGGAGCGGACTGAAGCTTTCTTT	CASRGGGERTEAFF
TRBV7-9	TRBJ1-2	-	TRBD1	TGTGCCAGCAGCTTAGGGACAGGGAGTAGTGGCTACACCTTC	CASSLGTGSSGYTF
TRBV27	TRBJ2-1	-	TRBD1	TGTGCCAGCGGTAAGACAGGGGGCTCCTACAATGAGCAGTTCTTC	CASGKTGGSYNEQFF
TRBV30	TRBJ1-1	once	-	TGTGCCTGGTGGTCGATAAGGGGGAACACTGAAGCTTTCTTT	CAWWSIRGNTEAFF
TRBV28	TRBJ2-1	-	-	TGTGCCAGCAGTTCCGAGGTGAATGAGCAGTTCTTC	CASSSEVNEQFF
TRBV4-2	TRBJ2-7	-	TRBD1	TGTGCCAGCAGCCAAGGAAACAGGGGAATGGACGAGCAGTACTTC	CASSQGNRGMDEQYF
TRBV19	TRBJ2-7	-	TRBD1	TGTGCCAGTAGTATGACAGGGCCCCACGAGCAGTACTTC	CASSMTGPHEQYF
TRBV5-1	TRBJ2-1	-	-	TGCGCCAGCAGCTTGGCAGCAGGGGTCTCCTACAATGAGCAGTTCTTC	CASSLAAGVSYNEQFF
TRBV5-1	TRBJ2-1	-	-	TGCGCCAGCAGCTTGTGGATGGGGACTCACAATGAGCAGTTCTTC	CASSLWMGTHNEQFF
TRBV19	TRBJ1-1	-	-	TGTGCCAGTATATCACTGTTTAGTTCTGTGAACACTGAAGCTTTCTTT	CASISLFSSVNTEAFF
TRBV5-4	TRBJ1-1	-	-	TGTGCCAGCTGGACACCGAACACTGAAGCTTTCTTT	CASWTPNTEAFF
TRBV30	TRBJ1-5	-	-	TGTGCCTGGAGTATCACCCGCGGAGGCAATCAGCCCCAGCATTTT	CAWSITRGGNQPQHF
TRBV5-5	TRBJ1-2	-	-	TGTGCCAGCAGCTTGGGGTCCAGGGCCGGCGGCTACACCTTC	CASSLGSRAGGYTF
TRBV9	TRBJ2-2	-	TRBD1	TGTGCCAGCAGCGTAGGAATGGGACAGGGAAGGTCCACCGGGGAGCTGTTTTTT	CASSVGMGQGRSTGELFF
TRBV18	TRBJ1-2	-	-	TGTGCCAGCTCACCTACGGGAGATGGCTATGGCTACACCTTC	CASSPTGDGYGYTF
TRBV11-2	TRBJ1-2	-	-	TGTGCCAGCAGCGTGACTGCTTGGGTTAACTATGGCTACACCTTC	CASSVTAWVNYGYTF
TRBV27	TRBJ1-2	once	TRBD1	TGTGCCAGCACCACAGGGGGCAACGGCTACACCTTC	CASTTGGNGYTF
TRBV4-1	TRBJ1-1	-	-	TGCGCCAGCAGCCAAGTCGCTGGGGGCTCTGAAGCTTTCTTT	CASSQVAGGSEAFF
TRBV5-1	TRBJ2-1	-	TRBD1	TGCGCCAGCAGCTTGTGGGACAGGGACTACAATGAGCAGTTCTTC	CASSLWDRDYNEQFF
TRBV16	TRBJ2-7	-	-	TGTGCCAGCAGCCAATCAGGGGCCCACGAGCAGTACTTC	CASSQSGAHEQYF
TRBV5-4	TRBJ1-2	-	TRBD1	TGTGCCAGCAGCTTGGGGGGGACAGGGGCGAACTATGGCTACACCTTC	CASSLGGTGANYGYTF
TRBV11-3	TRBJ1-1	-	-	TGTGCCAGCAGTTCGAGGACGGGAAACACTGAAGCTTTCTTT	CASSSRTGNTEAFF
TRBV19	TRBJ2-3	-	TRBD2	TGTGCCAGTAGTATAGGACTAGCGGGAGTGGCAGATACGCAGTATTTT	CASSIGLAGVADTQYF
TRBV27	TRBJ2-7	-	-	TGTGCCAGCGGACCGACACCCCTCTCGGGGGAGCAGTACTTC	CASGPTPLSGEQYF
TRBV11-3	TRBJ2-7	-	-	TGTGCCAGCAGCTTAGATAGGTTCCGAAGCGACTACGAGCAGTACTTC	CASSLDRFRSDYEQYF
TRBV2	TRBJ2-1	-	-	TGTGCCAGCACCGACAGGAGCTCCTACAATGAGCAGTTCTTC	CASTDRSSYNEQFF
TRBV7-3	TRBJ2-1	-	TRBD2	TGTGCCAGCAGCTTAGGAGCGGGGGGCCACAATGAGCAGTTCTTC	CASSLGAGGHNEQFF
TRBV15	TRBJ1-5	-	-	TGTGCCACCAGCAGCCTACAGGGACGGCAGCCCCAGCATTTT	CATSSLQGRQPQHF